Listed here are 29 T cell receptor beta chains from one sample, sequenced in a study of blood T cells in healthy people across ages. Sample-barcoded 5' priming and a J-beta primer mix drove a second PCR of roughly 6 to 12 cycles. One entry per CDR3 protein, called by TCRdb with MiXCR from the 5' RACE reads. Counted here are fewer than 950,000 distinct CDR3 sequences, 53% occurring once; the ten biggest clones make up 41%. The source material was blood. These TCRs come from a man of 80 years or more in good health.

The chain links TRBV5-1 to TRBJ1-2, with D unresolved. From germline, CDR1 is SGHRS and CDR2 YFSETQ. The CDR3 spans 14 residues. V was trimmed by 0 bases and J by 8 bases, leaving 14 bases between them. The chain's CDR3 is CASSLDRTSRGYTF. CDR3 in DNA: TGCGCCAGCAGCTTGGACAGAACCTCCCGCGGCTACACCTTC.

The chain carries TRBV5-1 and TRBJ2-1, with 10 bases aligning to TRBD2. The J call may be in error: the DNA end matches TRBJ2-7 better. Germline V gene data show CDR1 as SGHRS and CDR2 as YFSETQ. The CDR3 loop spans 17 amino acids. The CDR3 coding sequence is TGCGCCAGCAGCTCAACTAGCGGGGTGAGCTCCTACAATGAGCAGTACTTC. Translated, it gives CASSSTSGVSSYNEQYF.

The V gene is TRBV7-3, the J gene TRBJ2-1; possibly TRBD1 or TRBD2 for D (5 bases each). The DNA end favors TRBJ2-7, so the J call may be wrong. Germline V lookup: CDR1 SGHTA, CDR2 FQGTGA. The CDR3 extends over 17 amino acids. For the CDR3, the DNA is TGTGCCAGCAGCTTCTTGGGTCGGGGCGGCTCCTACAATGAGCAGTACTTC. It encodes CASSFLGRGGSYNEQYF.

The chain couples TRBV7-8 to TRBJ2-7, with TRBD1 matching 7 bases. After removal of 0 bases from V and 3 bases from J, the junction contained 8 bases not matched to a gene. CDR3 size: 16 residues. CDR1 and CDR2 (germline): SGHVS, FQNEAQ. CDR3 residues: CASSLARTGEGYEQYF. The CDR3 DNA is TGTGCCAGCAGCTTAGCTAGGACAGGTGAGGGCTACGAGCAGTACTTC.

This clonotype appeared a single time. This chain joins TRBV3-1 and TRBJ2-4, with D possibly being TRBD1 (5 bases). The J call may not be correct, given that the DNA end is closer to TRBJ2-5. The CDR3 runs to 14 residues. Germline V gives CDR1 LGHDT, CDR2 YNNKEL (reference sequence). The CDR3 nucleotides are TGTGCCAGCAGCCTCAAGGCAGGGAAAGAGACCCAGTACTTC. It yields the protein CASSLKAGKETQYF.

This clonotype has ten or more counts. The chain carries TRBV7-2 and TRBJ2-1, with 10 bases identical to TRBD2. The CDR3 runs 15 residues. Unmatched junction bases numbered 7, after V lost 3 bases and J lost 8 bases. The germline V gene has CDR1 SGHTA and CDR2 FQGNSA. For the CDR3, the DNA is TGTGCCAGCAGCTTGTCTAGCGGGAGTATCGATGAGCAGTTCTTC. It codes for CASSLSSGSIDEQFF.

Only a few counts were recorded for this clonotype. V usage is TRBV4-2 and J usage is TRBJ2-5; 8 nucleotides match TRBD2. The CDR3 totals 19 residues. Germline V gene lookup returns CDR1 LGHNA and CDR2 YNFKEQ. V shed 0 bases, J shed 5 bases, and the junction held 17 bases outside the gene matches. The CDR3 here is CASSQEGLGSGGSTETQYF. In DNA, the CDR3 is TGTGCCAGCAGCCAAGAGGGACTAGGAAGCGGCGGGTCGACGGAGACCCAGTACTTC.

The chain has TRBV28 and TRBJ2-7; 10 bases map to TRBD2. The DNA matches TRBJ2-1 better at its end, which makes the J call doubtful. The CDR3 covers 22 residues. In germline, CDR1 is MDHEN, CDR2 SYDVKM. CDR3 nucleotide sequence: TGTGCCAGCAGACCAGCAGAATGGACACCGCAGCGGGAGGGGGGCCTCTACAATGAGCAGTTCTTC. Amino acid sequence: CASRPAEWTPQREGGLYNEQFF.

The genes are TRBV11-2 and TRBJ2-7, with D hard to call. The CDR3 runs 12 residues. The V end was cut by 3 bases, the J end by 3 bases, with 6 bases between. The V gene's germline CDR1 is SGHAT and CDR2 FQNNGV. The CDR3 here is CASSFTDYEQYF. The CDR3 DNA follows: TGTGCCAGCAGCTTCACGGACTACGAGCAGTACTTC.

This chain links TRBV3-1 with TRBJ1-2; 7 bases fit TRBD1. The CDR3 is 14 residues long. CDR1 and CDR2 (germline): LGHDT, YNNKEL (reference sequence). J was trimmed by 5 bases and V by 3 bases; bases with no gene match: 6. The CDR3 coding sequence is TGTGCCAGCAGCCAGTGGGACAGACCTTATGGCTACACCTTC. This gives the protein CASSQWDRPYGYTF.

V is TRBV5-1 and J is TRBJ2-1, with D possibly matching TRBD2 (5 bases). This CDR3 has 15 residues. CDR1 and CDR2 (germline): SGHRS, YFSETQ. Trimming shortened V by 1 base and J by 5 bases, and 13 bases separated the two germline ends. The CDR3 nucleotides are TGCGCCAGCAGCTTGAGGCCTAGCAGCGACAATGAGCAGTTCTTC. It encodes CASSLRPSSDNEQFF.

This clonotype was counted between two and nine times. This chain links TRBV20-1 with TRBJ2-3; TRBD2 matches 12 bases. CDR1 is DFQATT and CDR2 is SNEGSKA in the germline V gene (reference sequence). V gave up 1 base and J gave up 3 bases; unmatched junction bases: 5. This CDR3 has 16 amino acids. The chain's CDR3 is CSARGLAGVGTDTQYF. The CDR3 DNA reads TGCAGTGCTAGAGGACTAGCGGGAGTAGGGACAGATACGCAGTATTTT.

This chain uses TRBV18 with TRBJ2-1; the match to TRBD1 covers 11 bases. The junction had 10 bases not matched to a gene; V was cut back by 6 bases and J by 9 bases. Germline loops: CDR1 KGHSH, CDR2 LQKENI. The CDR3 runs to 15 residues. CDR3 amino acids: CASSFGGQGAFEQFF. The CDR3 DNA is TGTGCCAGCTCCTTTGGCGGACAGGGGGCATTTGAGCAGTTCTTC. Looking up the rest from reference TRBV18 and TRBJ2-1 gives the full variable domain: NAGVMQNPRHLVRRRGQEARLRCSPMKGHSHVYWYRQLPEEGLKFMVYLQKENIIDESGMPKERFSAEFPKEGPSILRIQQVVRGDSAAYFCASSFGGQGAFEQFFGPGTRLTVL.

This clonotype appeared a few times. CDR3 coding DNA: TGTGCCAGCAGCTTAGGGACTAGTGGGGACGAGCAGTACTTC. Protein sequence: CASSLGTSGDEQYF. The chain combines TRBV7-3 with TRBJ2-5; TRBD2 aligns across 8 bases. The DNA matches TRBJ2-7 better at its end, which makes the J call doubtful. Germline V gives CDR1 SGHTA, CDR2 FQGTGA. The CDR3 is made up of 14 amino acids.

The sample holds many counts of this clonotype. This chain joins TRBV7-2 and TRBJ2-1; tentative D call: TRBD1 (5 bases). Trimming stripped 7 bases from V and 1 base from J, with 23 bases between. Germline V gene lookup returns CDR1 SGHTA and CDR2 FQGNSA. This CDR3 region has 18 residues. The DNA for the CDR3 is TGTGCCAGCACCCCGAGGAACTTAGGGGCTGGGTCCTACAATGAGCAGTTCTTC. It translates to CASTPRNLGAGSYNEQFF.

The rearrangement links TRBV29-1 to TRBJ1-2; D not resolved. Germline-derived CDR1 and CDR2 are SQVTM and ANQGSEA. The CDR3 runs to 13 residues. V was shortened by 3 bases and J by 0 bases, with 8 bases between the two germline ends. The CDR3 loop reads CSVEAPANYGYTF. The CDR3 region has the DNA TGCAGCGTTGAGGCACCCGCTAACTATGGCTACACCTTC.

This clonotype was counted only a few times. CDR3 loop: CASSPVWTYEQYF. CDR3 in DNA: TGTGCCAGCAGCCCTGTGTGGACCTACGAGCAGTACTTC. This sequence joins TRBV7-6 and TRBJ2-7, with unresolved D. This CDR3 is built from 13 residues. The V and J ends lost 5 bases and 2 bases respectively, with 10 bases between them. Germline assignment: CDR1 SGHVS and CDR2 FNYEAQ.

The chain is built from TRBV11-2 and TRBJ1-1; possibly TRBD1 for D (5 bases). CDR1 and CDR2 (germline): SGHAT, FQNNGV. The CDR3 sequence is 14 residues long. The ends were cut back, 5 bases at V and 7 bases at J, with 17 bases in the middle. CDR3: CASSPQGRGYEAFF. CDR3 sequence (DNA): TGTGCCAGCAGCCCCCAGGGACGGGGGTATGAAGCTTTCTTT.

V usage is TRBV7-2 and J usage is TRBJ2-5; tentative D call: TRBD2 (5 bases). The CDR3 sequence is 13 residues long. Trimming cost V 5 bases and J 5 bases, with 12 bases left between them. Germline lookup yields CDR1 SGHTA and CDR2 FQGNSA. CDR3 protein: CASSVRLTETQYF. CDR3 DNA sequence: TGTGCCAGCAGCGTCCGACTAACCGAGACCCAGTACTTC.

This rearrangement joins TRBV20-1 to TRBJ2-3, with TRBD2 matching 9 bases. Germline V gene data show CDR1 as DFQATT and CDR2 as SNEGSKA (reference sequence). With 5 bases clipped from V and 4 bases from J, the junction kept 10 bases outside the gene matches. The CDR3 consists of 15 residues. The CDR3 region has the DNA TGCAGTGCTTCACTGCGTAGCGGGAGTGCAGATACGCAGTATTTT. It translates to CSASLRSGSADTQYF.

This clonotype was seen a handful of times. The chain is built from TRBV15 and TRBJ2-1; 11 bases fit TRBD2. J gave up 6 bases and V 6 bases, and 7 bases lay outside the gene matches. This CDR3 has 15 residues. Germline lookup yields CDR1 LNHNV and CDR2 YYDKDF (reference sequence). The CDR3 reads CATRRVAGGVNEQFF. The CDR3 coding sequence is TGTGCCACCAGGAGGGTAGCGGGAGGGGTCAATGAGCAGTTCTTC.

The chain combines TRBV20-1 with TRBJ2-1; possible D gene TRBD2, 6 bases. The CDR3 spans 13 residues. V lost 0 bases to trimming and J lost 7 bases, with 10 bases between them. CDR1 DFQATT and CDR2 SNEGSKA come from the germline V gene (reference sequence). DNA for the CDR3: TGCAGTGCTAGAGAGGCGGGATGGAATGAGCAGTTCTTC. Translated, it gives CSAREAGWNEQFF.

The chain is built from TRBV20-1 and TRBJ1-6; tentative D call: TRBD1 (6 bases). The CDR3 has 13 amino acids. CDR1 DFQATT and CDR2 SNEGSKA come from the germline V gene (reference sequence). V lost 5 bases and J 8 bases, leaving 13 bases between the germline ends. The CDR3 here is CSARGQLDSPLHF. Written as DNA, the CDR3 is TGCAGTGCTCGGGGACAATTGGATTCACCCCTCCACTTT.

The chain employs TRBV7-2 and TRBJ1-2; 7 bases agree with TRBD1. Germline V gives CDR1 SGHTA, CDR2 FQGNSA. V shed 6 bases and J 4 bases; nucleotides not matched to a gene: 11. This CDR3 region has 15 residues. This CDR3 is CASRTEAGGLYGYTF. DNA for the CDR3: TGTGCCAGCAGAACCGAGGCAGGGGGTCTCTATGGCTACACCTTC. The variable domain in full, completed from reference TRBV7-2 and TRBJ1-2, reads GAGVSQSPSNKVTEKGKDVELRCDPISGHTALYWYRQSLGQGLEFLIYFQGNSAPDKSGLPSDRFSAERTGGSVSTLTIQRTQQEDSAVYLCASRTEAGGLYGYTFGSGTRLTVV.

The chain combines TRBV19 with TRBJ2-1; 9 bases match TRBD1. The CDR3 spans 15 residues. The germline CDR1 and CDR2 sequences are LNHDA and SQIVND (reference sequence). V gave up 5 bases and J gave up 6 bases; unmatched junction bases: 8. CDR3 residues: CASSGVGTGRNEQFF. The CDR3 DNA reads TGTGCCAGTAGTGGGGTGGGGACAGGGCGCAATGAGCAGTTCTTC.

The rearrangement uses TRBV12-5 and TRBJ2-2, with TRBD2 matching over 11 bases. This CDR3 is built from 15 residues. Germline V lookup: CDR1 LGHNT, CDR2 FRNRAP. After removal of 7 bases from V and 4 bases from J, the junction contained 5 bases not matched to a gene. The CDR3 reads CASARLAGSTGELFF. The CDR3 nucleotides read TGTGCTAGTGCGCGACTAGCGGGGAGCACCGGGGAGCTGTTTTTT.

The CDR3 region is CASSESSPLHF. CDR3 DNA sequence: TGTGCCAGCAGCGAGAGCTCACCCCTCCACTTT. The V and J genes are TRBV7-2 and TRBJ1-6; no clear D gene. Between the trimmed V and J ends, which lost 5 bases and 10 bases, there was a span of 6 bases. CDR3 length: 11 residues. Germline CDR1 reads SGHTA; CDR2 reads FQGNSA.

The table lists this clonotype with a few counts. CDR3 region: CASSVAGRDGYTF. For the CDR3, the DNA is TGTGCCAGCAGCGTAGCGGGGAGAGATGGCTACACCTTC. J is TRBJ1-2 and V is TRBV9, with D unclear. CDR1 SGDLS and CDR2 YYNGEE come from the germline V gene. CDR3 size: 13 residues. Trimming left V 0 bases short and J 6 bases short, with 9 bases between.

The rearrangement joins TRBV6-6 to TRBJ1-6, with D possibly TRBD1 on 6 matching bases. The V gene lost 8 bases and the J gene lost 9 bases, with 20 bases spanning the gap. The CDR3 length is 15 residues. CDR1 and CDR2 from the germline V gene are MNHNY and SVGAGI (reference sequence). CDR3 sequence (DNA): TGTGCCAGCTACGGGGGGGTACAGGGTAGTTCACCCCTCCACTTT. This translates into CASYGGVQGSSPLHF.